This TCR beta chain emerged from a study of blood T cell repertoires in COVID-19. The data were produced by immunoSEQ multiplex PCR, yet TCRdb's version contains in-frame clones alone and is incomplete. The table records fewer than 300,000 clones, about 91% of them present only once. Those who participated ranged in age from roughly 18 to 89 years and resided in approximately 26 US areas. The CDR3 covers 16 residues. The V segment lost 0 bases and the J segment 4 bases; nucleotides outside the gene matches: 6. Germline loops: CDR1 SGHNT, CDR2 YENEEA. This sequence was found in a middle-aged woman with acute COVID-19. The chain combines TRBV11-3 with TRBJ1-1; 9 nucleotides agree with TRBD1. The sequenced sample consisted of PBMCs or T cells enriched from blood (not recorded which). CDR3 DNA sequence: TGTGCCAGCAGCTTAGATGACACAGGGGGCATCACTGAAGCTTTCTTT. Protein sequence: CASSLDDTGGITEAFF.